The 32 T cell receptor beta chains below were found in one sample sequenced in a study of memory CD8 T cells in hepatitis C reinfection. As for time point: late/post reinfection, 12 to 24 weeks after detection. Sorted cells were sequenced directly ex vivo without any in vitro expansion. Data came from immunoSEQ multiplex PCR; TCRdb stores just in-frame clones and leaves some out. The sample lists about 46,000 clones; 89% were seen once. Sequencing was performed on naive CD8+ T cells sorted from blood. These receptor sequences come from a man aged 18-30 years with hepatitis C virus infection.

J is TRBJ2-3 and V is TRBV6-1, with TRBD2 matching 10 bases. Germline V lookup: CDR1 MNHNS, CDR2 SASEGT. The CDR3 runs to 18 residues. J lost 2 bases, V lost 3 bases, and 11 bases had no gene match. The CDR3: CASSDHALAGDLTDTQYF. The CDR3 coding sequence is TGTGCCAGCAGTGATCACGCCCTAGCGGGAGATCTCACAGATACGCAGTATTTT.

This clone was detected once. The chain uses TRBV5-1 and TRBJ2-7, with 7 positions matching TRBD1. The ends lost 0 bases at V and 5 bases at J; junction bases unmatched: 2. The CDR3 length is 13 residues. Germline loops: CDR1 SGHRS, CDR2 YFSETQ. For the CDR3, the DNA is TGCGCCAGCAGCTTGGGACAGGGCCACGAGCAGTACTTC. As protein: CASSLGQGHEQYF.

V gene TRBV7-9 combines with J gene TRBJ2-7; 8 bases align to TRBD2. Looked up from germline, CDR1 is SEHNR and CDR2 is FQNEAQ (reference sequence). V lost 2 bases and J lost 2; bases outside the gene matches: 5. CDR3 length: 15 residues. DNA of the CDR3: TGTGCCAGCAGCTTAAGGCTAGCGGGTACCTACGAGCAGTACTTC. Encoded protein: CASSLRLAGTYEQYF.

The rearrangement uses TRBV5-4 and TRBJ2-1, with a tentative D call TRBD1 (5 bases). Germline-derived CDR1 and CDR2 are SGHNT and YYREEE (reference sequence). Trimming took off 3 bases at V and 0 bases at J, with 13 bases between the two ends. The CDR3 runs to 16 residues. The CDR3 nucleotides read TGTGCCAGCAGCTCCAGGGTAAGGAGCTCCTACAATGAGCAGTTCTTC. Protein sequence: CASSSRVRSSYNEQFF.

The V and J genes are TRBV19 and TRBJ2-1; 8 bases align to TRBD1. CDR1 and CDR2 from the germline V gene are LNHDA and SQIVND (reference sequence). After removal of 3 bases from V and 7 bases from J, the junction contained 2 bases not matched to a gene. The CDR3 is 13 amino acids. The CDR3 sequence: CASSIGQGNEQFF. The CDR3, as DNA: TGTGCCAGTAGTATTGGACAGGGTAATGAGCAGTTCTTC.

This clone was found once. The V gene is TRBV7-9, the J gene TRBJ2-1; 11 bases match TRBD2. The junction had 7 bases not matched to a gene; V was cut back by 4 bases and J by 2 bases. The CDR3 is 17 residues long. Germline CDR1 is SEHNR and CDR2 is FQNEAQ (reference sequence). Written as DNA, the CDR3 is TGTGCCAGCAGCTCCCCGACTAGCGGGATCACCTACAATGAGCAGTTCTTC. Translated, it gives CASSSPTSGITYNEQFF.

The CDR3 DNA follows: TGTGCCTGGAGATTACCGACTAGCGGGAGGGCCGAATCCTACGAGCAGTACTTC. Translated: CAWRLPTSGRAESYEQYF. V and J are TRBV30 and TRBJ2-7; 14 nucleotides line up with TRBD2. Per the germline V gene, CDR1 is GTSNPN and CDR2 is SVGIG (reference sequence). The V and J ends lost 3 bases and 1 base, in that order; junction bases with no gene match: 11. This CDR3 is built from 18 residues. The full variable domain, completed using reference TRBV30 and TRBJ2-7, is SQTIHQWPATLVQPVGSPLSLECTVEGTSNPNLYWYRQAAGRGLQLLFYSVGIGQISSEVPQNLSASRPQDRQFILSSKKLLLSDSGFYLCAWRLPTSGRAESYEQYFGPGTRLTVT.

This clone was picked up one time. This rearrangement joins TRBV7-6 to TRBJ2-5, with D hard to call. Per germline, CDR1 SGHVS and CDR2 FNYEAQ. The V and J ends lost 3 bases and 1 base respectively, with 12 bases between them. The CDR3 contains 15 residues. The CDR3: CASSLRIAPQETQYF. The DNA of the CDR3 is TGTGCCAGCAGCTTGCGAATTGCCCCCCAAGAGACCCAGTACTTC.

The CDR3 region has the DNA TGTGCCAGCAGTCCCCTGGGGTCCTTCCCTAGCGGGAGCGGAGAGACCCAGTACTTC. Protein product: CASSPLGSFPSGSGETQYF. This chain links TRBV27 with TRBJ2-5, with 10 bases identical to TRBD2. Germline trimming cut 5 bases from V and 4 bases from J; bases unmatched to any gene: 19. Germline V gives CDR1 MNHEY, CDR2 SMNVEV (reference sequence). The CDR3 runs to 19 residues.

The rearrangement joins TRBV6-5 to TRBJ1-2, with 7 bases fitting TRBD1. The CDR3 is 16 residues long. The germline V gene has CDR1 MNHEY and CDR2 SVGAGI. J lost 0 bases, V lost 5 bases, and 9 bases had no gene match. The CDR3 DNA follows: TGTGCCAGCAGTAACTACCGGGACAGCCCTAACTATGGCTACACCTTC. This codes for CASSNYRDSPNYGYTF.

The V gene is TRBV29-1, the J gene TRBJ2-1; weak D call: TRBD2 (6 bases). The CDR3 extends over 14 amino acids. The ends were cut back, 4 bases at V and 7 bases at J, with 17 bases in the middle. The germline CDR1 and CDR2 sequences are SQVTM and ANQGSEA. The CDR3 coding sequence is TGCAGCGTTGTTCTGGGGCCAGCGGGTAATGAGCAGTTCTTC. Its translation is CSVVLGPAGNEQFF.

This clone occurred once. The rearrangement uses TRBV4-3 and TRBJ1-1, with 7 positions matching TRBD1. Germline loops: CDR1 LGHNA, CDR2 YSLEER. With V trimmed by 4 bases and J by 4 bases, 9 bases remained unmatched. The CDR3 totals 15 residues. CDR3 residues: CASSLSSTGFTEAFF. The CDR3 nucleotides read TGCGCCAGCAGCCTTTCCTCGACAGGGTTCACTGAAGCTTTCTTT.

The CDR3 DNA reads TGTGCCAGCAGCCCCCTGACAGGGGGCTGGGGCACTGAAGCTTTCTTT. It specifies CASSPLTGGWGTEAFF. The rearrangement links TRBV7-2 to TRBJ1-1; 10 bases line up with TRBD1. This CDR3 region has 16 residues. J lost 4 bases, V lost 5 bases, and 10 bases had no gene match. CDR1 SGHTA and CDR2 FQGNSA come from the germline V gene.

V usage is TRBV30 and J usage is TRBJ2-2, with 12 nucleotides matching TRBD1. The CDR3 loop spans 15 amino acids. In germline, CDR1 is GTSNPN, CDR2 SVGIG (reference sequence). Trimming at V came to 2 bases and at J to 6 bases, leaving 4 bases not matched to a gene. This chain's CDR3 is CAWSRGTGGPGELFF. Here the CDR3 DNA reads TGTGCCTGGAGTAGAGGGACAGGGGGCCCCGGGGAGCTGTTTTTT. Full variable domain (missing parts from reference TRBV30 and TRBJ2-2): SQTIHQWPATLVQPVGSPLSLECTVEGTSNPNLYWYRQAAGRGLQLLFYSVGIGQISSEVPQNLSASRPQDRQFILSSKKLLLSDSGFYLCAWSRGTGGPGELFFGEGSRLTVL.

The chain combines TRBV11-2 with TRBJ2-7; 12 bases are shared with TRBD1. The CDR3 covers 15 residues. Germline CDR1 and CDR2: SGHAT and FQNNGV. The V segment lost 4 bases and the J segment 3 bases; nucleotides outside the gene matches: 4. The CDR3 reads CASSSGTGGFYEQYF. For the CDR3, the DNA is TGTGCCAGCAGCTCCGGGACAGGGGGCTTCTACGAGCAGTACTTC.

The genes are TRBV5-5 and TRBJ2-7, with D possibly being TRBD2 (7 bases). CDR1 SGHKS and CDR2 YYEKEE come from the germline V gene (reference sequence). The CDR3 is made up of 16 amino acids. V gave up 2 bases and J gave up 0 bases, with 15 bases separating them. The CDR3 coding sequence is TGTGCCAGCAGCTTATGGGGCGGGGGCAGCTCCTACGAGCAGTACGTC. Its protein is CASSLWGGGSSYEQYV.

The gene calls are TRBV28 and TRBJ2-4; D gene ambiguous. The CDR3 contains 14 residues. From germline, CDR1 is MDHEN and CDR2 SYDVKM. V was clipped by 4 bases and J by 0 bases, with 7 bases between them. This chain's CDR3 is CASSWQVAKNIQYF. CDR3 DNA sequence: TGTGCCAGCAGTTGGCAGGTAGCCAAAAACATTCAGTACTTC.

The rearrangement joins TRBV19 to TRBJ1-3; 8 positions agree with TRBD1. Per germline, CDR1 LNHDA and CDR2 SQIVND (reference sequence). The CDR3 runs to 14 residues. The junction had 5 bases not matched to a gene; V was cut back by 7 bases and J by 3 bases. This CDR3 is CASTGTGGGNTIYF. The CDR3 region has the DNA TGTGCCAGTACTGGGACAGGAGGTGGAAACACCATATATTTT.

The V and J genes are TRBV7-8 and TRBJ1-1; D uncertain. The CDR3 is 13 residues long. Trimming stripped 5 bases from V and 2 bases from J, with 9 bases between. Looked up from germline, CDR1 is SGHVS and CDR2 is FQNEAQ. CDR3 region: CASSPRGNTEAFF. CDR3 bases: TGTGCCAGCAGCCCTCGGGGTAACACTGAAGCTTTCTTT. Complete variable domain (other parts from reference TRBV7-8 and TRBJ1-1): GAGVSQSPRYKVAKRGQDVALRCDPISGHVSLFWYQQALGQGPEFLTYFQNEAQLDKSGLPSDRFFAERPEGSVSTLKIQRTQQEDSAVYLCASSPRGNTEAFFGQGTRLTVV.

This chain links TRBV29-1 with TRBJ2-1, with 9 positions matching TRBD2. Per germline, CDR1 SQVTM and CDR2 ANQGSEA. Trimming cost V 3 bases and J 2 bases; bases outside gene matches: 8. The CDR3 is 16 residues long. Here the CDR3 reads CSVEGGSGSAYNEQFF. The CDR3 DNA reads TGCAGCGTTGAGGGGGGTAGCGGGAGCGCCTACAATGAGCAGTTCTTC.

The chain has TRBV2 and TRBJ2-3; TRBD2 agrees at 8 bases. V shed 10 bases, J shed 5 bases, and the junction held 23 bases outside the gene matches. Per germline, CDR1 SNHLY and CDR2 FYNNEI. CDR3 length equals 18 residues. CDR3 nucleotides: TGTGCCACTTTATTTCCGAGGGGATTGGCGGGGGGCGGAGATACGCAGTATTTT. This gives the protein CATLFPRGLAGGGDTQYF.

This rearrangement joins TRBV5-6 to TRBJ1-1, with 9 bases aligning to TRBD1. The CDR3 consists of 13 residues. Germline trimming cut 0 bases from V and 9 bases from J; bases unmatched to any gene: 3. CDR1 is SGHDT and CDR2 is YYEEEE in the germline V gene. The CDR3 region has the DNA TGTGCCAGCAGCTTGGGGACAGGGGTGAAAGCTTTCTTT. It is translated as CASSLGTGVKAFF. Complete variable domain (other parts from reference TRBV5-6 and TRBJ1-1): DAGVTQSPTHLIKTRGQQVTLRCSPKSGHDTVSWYQQALGQGPQFIFQYYEEEERQRGNFPDRFSGHQFPNYSSELNVNALLLGDSALYLCASSLGTGVKAFFGQGTRLTVV.

V is TRBV15 and J is TRBJ2-3; tentatively, D is TRBD2 (5 bases). CDR1 is LNHNV, CDR2 YYDKDF, per germline (reference sequence). The CDR3 extends over 13 amino acids. V lost 0 bases, J lost 6 bases, and 7 bases lay in between. The CDR3 loop is CATSRDRRDTQYF. CDR3 DNA: TGTGCCACCAGCAGAGATCGGAGGGATACGCAGTATTTT.

This clone was seen once. The chain employs TRBV10-3 and TRBJ2-5; 8 positions agree with TRBD1. From germline, CDR1 is ENHRY and CDR2 SYGVKD. Trimming at V came to 3 bases and at J to 9 bases, leaving 12 bases not matched to a gene. The CDR3 contains 15 residues. The CDR3 is CAISDPDRAMEAQYF. DNA of the CDR3: TGTGCCATCAGTGACCCGGACAGGGCGATGGAGGCCCAGTACTTC.

This CDR3 reads CASSPGLAGGYEQYF. In DNA, the CDR3 is TGTGCCAGCAGCCCGGGACTAGCGGGAGGGTACGAGCAGTACTTC. The chain recombines TRBV7-2 with TRBJ2-7; the match to TRBD2 covers 16 bases. CDR1 and CDR2 from the germline V gene are SGHTA and FQGNSA. This CDR3 spans 15 amino acids. The V and J ends lost 5 bases and 4 bases, in that order; junction bases with no gene match: 2. Supplemented by reference TRBV7-2 and TRBJ2-7, the full variable domain reads GAGVSQSPSNKVTEKGKDVELRCDPISGHTALYWYRQSLGQGLEFLIYFQGNSAPDKSGLPSDRFSAERTGGSVSTLTIQRTQQEDSAVYLCASSPGLAGGYEQYFGPGTRLTVT.

This clone was counted once. This sequence joins TRBV7-9 and TRBJ2-1; no clear D. V lost 1 base and J 0 bases, leaving 7 bases between the germline ends. Per the germline V gene, CDR1 is SEHNR and CDR2 is FQNEAQ (reference sequence). This CDR3 is built from 15 residues. The CDR3 loop reads CASSLVESSYNEQFF. The CDR3 DNA is TGTGCCAGCAGCTTAGTAGAGAGCTCCTACAATGAGCAGTTCTTC.

V gene TRBV28 combines with J gene TRBJ2-3; 8 positions match TRBD1. Unmatched junction bases numbered 8, after V lost 3 bases and J lost 3 bases. This CDR3 contains 16 residues. Germline values: CDR1 MDHEN, CDR2 SYDVKM. For the CDR3, the DNA is TGTGCCAGCAGTTTCCCCGGGACAGGTGGAACAGATACGCAGTATTTT. It is translated as CASSFPGTGGTDTQYF.

The J gene is TRBJ2-7, the V gene TRBV6-1; the D gene is possibly TRBD2 (5 bases). V lost 1 base, J lost 3 bases, and 7 bases lay in between. CDR3 size: 13 residues. Looked up from germline, CDR1 is MNHNS and CDR2 is SASEGT. The CDR3 sequence: CASSEERDYEQYF. The DNA of the CDR3 is TGTGCCAGCAGTGAAGAACGGGACTACGAGCAGTACTTC.

This clone appeared once. The chain links TRBV6-6 to TRBJ2-1, with 10 bases matching TRBD2. The J segment lost 6 bases and the V segment lost 7 bases, leaving 12 bases of the junction unmatched. CDR3 length equals 16 residues. In germline, CDR1 is MNHNY, CDR2 SVGAGI (reference sequence). Here the CDR3 DNA reads TGTGCCAGCACCCCCCGGGTAGCGGGGGGATCCAATGAGCAGTTCTTC. Residues: CASTPRVAGGSNEQFF.

This sequence joins TRBV28 and TRBJ2-6; D gene uncertain. V lost 5 bases to trimming and J lost 0 bases, with 5 bases between them. This CDR3 spans 14 amino acids. Germline CDR1 MDHEN, CDR2 SYDVKM. This CDR3 reads CASSQDSGANVLTF. The CDR3 DNA follows: TGTGCCAGCAGTCAGGACTCTGGGGCCAACGTCCTGACTTTC.

The J gene is TRBJ2-3, the V gene TRBV18; 7 nucleotides agree with TRBD1. The CDR3 length is 17 residues. V shed 0 bases and J 0 bases; nucleotides not matched to a gene: 6. Per germline, CDR1 KGHSH and CDR2 LQKENI. The CDR3 sequence is CASSPPSTGLSTDTQYF. CDR3 nucleotides: TGTGCCAGCTCACCACCATCGACAGGGCTTAGCACAGATACGCAGTATTTT.

CDR3: CASSFPTSGRFYNEQFF. In DNA form, the CDR3 reads TGTGCCAGCAGCTTCCCAACTAGCGGGAGGTTCTACAATGAGCAGTTCTTC. The chain has TRBV7-9 and TRBJ2-1, with 12 bases aligning to TRBD2. CDR1 is SEHNR and CDR2 is FQNEAQ in the germline V gene (reference sequence). V shed 3 bases, J shed 3 bases, and the junction held 6 bases outside the gene matches. The CDR3 has 17 residues.